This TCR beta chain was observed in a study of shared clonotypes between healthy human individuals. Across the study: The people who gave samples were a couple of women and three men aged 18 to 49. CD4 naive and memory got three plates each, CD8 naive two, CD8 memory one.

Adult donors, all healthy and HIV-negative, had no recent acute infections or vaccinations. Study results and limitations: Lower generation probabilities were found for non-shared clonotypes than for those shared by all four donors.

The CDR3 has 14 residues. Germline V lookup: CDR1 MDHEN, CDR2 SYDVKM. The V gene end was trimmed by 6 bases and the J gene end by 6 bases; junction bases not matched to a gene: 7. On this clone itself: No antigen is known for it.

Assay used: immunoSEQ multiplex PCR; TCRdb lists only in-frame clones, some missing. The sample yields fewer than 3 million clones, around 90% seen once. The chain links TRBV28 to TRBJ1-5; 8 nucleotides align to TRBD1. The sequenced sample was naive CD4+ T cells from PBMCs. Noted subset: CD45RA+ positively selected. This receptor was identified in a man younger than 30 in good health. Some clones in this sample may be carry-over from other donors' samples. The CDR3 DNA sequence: TGTGCCAGCAGCCTCGACAGGGGCCCTCAGCCCCAGCATTTT. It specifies CASSLDRGPQPQHF.